Sequencing of this T cell receptor beta chain was carried out in a study of CXCR3-negative and CXCR3-positive naive CD8 T cells. Overall study findings and caveats: Researchers report that CXCR3-positive naive cells carry more hydrophobic TRB CDR3s than CXCR3-negative naive cells.

cDNA libraries for TRB were generated by 5' RACE incorporating UMI labels. TCRdb re-called the 5' RACE reads and catalogs CDR3 proteins one per entry, DNA excluded. The specimen's table records about 98,000 distinct CDR3 sequences. CDR1 and CDR2 (germline): MNHEY, SMNVEV (reference sequence). CDR3 length: 11 residues. CD45RO-CCR7+CD27+CD95- cells counted as naive CD8+ T cells. As for this clonotype: No antigen is known for it.

This chain joins TRBV27 and TRBJ2-1. The TCR sequence derives from a human donor in good health. Some clones in this sample may be carry-over from other donors' samples. The sample comprised naive CXCR3+ CD8+ T cells from blood. As for subset: CD45RO-CCR7+CD27+CD95- naive CD8+ T cells expressing CXCR3 (TNR3+). The CDR3: CASTRSGEQFF.